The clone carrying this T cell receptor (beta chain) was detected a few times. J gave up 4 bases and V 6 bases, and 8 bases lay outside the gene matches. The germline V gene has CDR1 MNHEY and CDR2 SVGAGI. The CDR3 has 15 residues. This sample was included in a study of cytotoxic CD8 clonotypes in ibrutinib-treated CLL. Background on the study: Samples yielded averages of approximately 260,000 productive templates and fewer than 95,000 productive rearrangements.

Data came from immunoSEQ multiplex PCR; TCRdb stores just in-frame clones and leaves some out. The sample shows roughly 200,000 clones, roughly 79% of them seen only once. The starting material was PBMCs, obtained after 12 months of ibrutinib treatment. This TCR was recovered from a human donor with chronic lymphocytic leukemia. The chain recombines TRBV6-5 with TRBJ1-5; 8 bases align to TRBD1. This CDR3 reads CASRPRQGRNQPQHF. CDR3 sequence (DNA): TGTGCCAGCAGACCCCGACAGGGGCGGAATCAGCCCCAGCATTTT.